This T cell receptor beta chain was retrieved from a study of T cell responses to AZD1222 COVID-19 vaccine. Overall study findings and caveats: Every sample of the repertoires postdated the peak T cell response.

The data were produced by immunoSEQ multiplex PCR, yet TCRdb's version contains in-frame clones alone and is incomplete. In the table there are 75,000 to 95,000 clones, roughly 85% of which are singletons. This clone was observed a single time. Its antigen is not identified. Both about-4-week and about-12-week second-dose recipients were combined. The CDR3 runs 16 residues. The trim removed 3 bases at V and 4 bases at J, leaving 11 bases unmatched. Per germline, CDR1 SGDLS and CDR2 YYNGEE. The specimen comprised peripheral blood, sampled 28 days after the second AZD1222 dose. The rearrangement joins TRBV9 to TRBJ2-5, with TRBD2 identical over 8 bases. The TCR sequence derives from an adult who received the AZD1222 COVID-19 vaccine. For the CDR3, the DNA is TGTGCCAGCAGCGCCTTTGGGACTAGTATGGGAGAGACCCAGTACTTC. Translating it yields CASSAFGTSMGETQYF.